These 27 T cell receptor beta chains were sequenced from one sample in a study of blood T cell repertoires in COVID-19. The assay was immunoSEQ multiplex PCR, and TCRdb's table has in-frame clones only and misses some. Of approximately 97,000 clones listed, around nine tenths are singletons. The sample was peripheral blood. The receptors were sampled from a woman between 50 and 59 years old with COVID-19, enrolled during active disease.

The chain recombines TRBV25-1 with TRBJ1-1, with TRBD1 matching 8 bases. Losses at the gene ends were 4 bases for V and 5 bases for J; bases not matched to a gene: 9. Looked up from germline, CDR1 is MGHDK and CDR2 is SYGVNS. The CDR3 has 15 amino acids. CDR3 nucleotides: TGTGCCAGCAGTGCTCCTCGGACAGGGATGACTGAAGCTTTCTTT. Translation gives CASSAPRTGMTEAFF.

The J gene is TRBJ2-4, the V gene TRBV7-3, with a tentative D call TRBD2 (6 bases). Trimming removed 5 bases from V and 9 bases from J, with 17 bases in between. Germline-derived CDR1 and CDR2 are SGHTA and FQGTGA. The CDR3 covers 14 residues. The CDR3 spells CASSPTEGMAIQYF. Here the CDR3 DNA reads TGTGCCAGCAGCCCGACGGAGGGAATGGCCATTCAGTACTTC.

The V gene is TRBV5-4, the J gene TRBJ1-5; a weak D match, TRBD1 (6 bases). The germline V and J ends were trimmed by 2 bases and 7 bases, with 13 bases remaining between them. The CDR3 extends over 14 amino acids. From germline, CDR1 is SGHNT and CDR2 YYREEE (reference sequence). This CDR3 reads CASSFGGSGQPQHF. The CDR3 nucleotides are TGTGCCAGCAGCTTTGGGGGCTCAGGGCAGCCCCAGCATTTT.

The chain combines TRBV14 with TRBJ2-3; 10 bases align to TRBD2. The ends lost 2 bases at V and 7 bases at J; junction bases unmatched: 6. This CDR3 contains 15 residues. CDR1 and CDR2 (germline): SGHDN, FVKESK. CDR3 sequence (DNA): TGTGCCAGCAGCCAAATAAGCGGGGGGGGCAATACGCAGTATTTT. Translation: CASSQISGGGNTQYF.

This clone was seen only once. The V and J genes are TRBV25-1 and TRBJ1-2; 8 bases map to TRBD1. The CDR3 runs to 13 residues. The V and J ends lost 5 bases and 8 bases, in that order; junction bases with no gene match: 7. Germline lookup yields CDR1 MGHDK and CDR2 SYGVNS. The CDR3 here is CASSLDRGGGYTF. CDR3 bases: TGTGCCAGCAGTTTAGACAGGGGTGGGGGCTACACCTTC.

The rearrangement joins TRBV7-2 to TRBJ1-2; D gene unclear. The CDR3 is 14 residues long. V gave up 1 base and J gave up 6 bases, with 12 bases separating them. Per germline, CDR1 SGHTA and CDR2 FQGNSA. The CDR3 bases are TGTGCCAGCAGCTTAGTAACCCGGGGTCATGGCTACACCTTC. Residues: CASSLVTRGHGYTF.

The chain links TRBV3-1 (or the pseudogene TRBV3-2) to TRBJ2-5, with 8 bases fitting TRBD2. The CDR3 covers 16 residues. Trimming at V came to 0 bases and at J to 3 bases, leaving 6 bases not matched to a gene. Looked up from germline, CDR1 is LGHDT and CDR2 is YNNKEL (reference sequence). CDR3 bases: TGTGCCAGCAGCCAAGAGTTGGGACTAGAGAAAGAGACCCAGTACTTC. Translating gives CASSQELGLEKETQYF.

This chain connects TRBV4-1 to TRBJ1-2; D not certain. V was cut by 0 bases and J by 2 bases, with 10 bases left in between. CDR1 and CDR2 (germline): MGHRA, YSYEKL. The length of the CDR3 is 15 residues. CDR3 DNA: TGCGCCAGCAGCCAAGAAGCGGGGATAAACTATGGCTACACCTTC. Its protein product is CASSQEAGINYGYTF.

This rearrangement joins TRBV27 to TRBJ1-6; possibly TRBD1 for D (5 bases). The CDR3 covers 13 residues. Germline values: CDR1 MNHEY, CDR2 SMNVEV (reference sequence). Trimming took 6 bases from V and 7 from J, leaving 10 bases between them. CDR3 DNA: TGTGCCAGCAGGGGGGGTGGGAATTCACCCCTCCACTTT. This encodes CASRGGGNSPLHF.

This chain joins TRBV6-2 or TRBV6-3 and TRBJ1-4; 9 bases match TRBD1. V trimming: 5 bases; J trimming: 6 bases; junction bases outside the gene matches: 7. Per germline, CDR1 MNHEY and CDR2 SVGEGT. This CDR3 has 15 residues. The CDR3 loop is CASSDLTGGDEKLFF. In nucleotides, the CDR3 is TGTGCCAGCAGTGACCTAACAGGGGGCGATGAAAAACTGTTTTTT.

V gene TRBV30 combines with J gene TRBJ1-1; D is uncertain. Germline CDR1 and CDR2: GTSNPN and SVGIG (reference sequence). The CDR3 is 11 residues long. With 0 bases removed from V and 4 bases from J, the gap between germline ends came to 3 bases. The CDR3 protein is CAWSVSTEAFF. CDR3 DNA: TGTGCCTGGAGTGTGAGCACTGAAGCTTTCTTT.

This chain links TRBV5-4 with TRBJ2-1; D perhaps matches TRBD1 (6 bases). CDR3 length: 15 amino acids. Trimming left V 4 bases short and J 10 bases short, with 21 bases between. Germline V lookup: CDR1 SGHNT, CDR2 YYREEE (reference sequence). The DNA for the CDR3 is TGTGCCAGCAGCCCGGGGTCTGACAGGATGAGGGAGCAGTTCTTC. Translated, it gives CASSPGSDRMREQFF.

The chain combines TRBV5-1 with TRBJ1-2; D ambiguous. The CDR3 consists of 12 residues. The germline V and J ends were trimmed by 0 bases and 8 bases, with 8 bases remaining between them. Per germline, CDR1 SGHRS and CDR2 YFSETQ. The CDR3 DNA is TGCGCCAGCAGCTTGGGGCTGGAGGGCTACACCTTC. It codes for CASSLGLEGYTF.

Of note for this clone: At one end, the junction sequence differs from germline, possibly due to a read error. The V call is TRBV14, the J call TRBJ2-1, with TRBD2 matching over 7 bases. The V gene's germline CDR1 is SGHDN and CDR2 FVKESK. The CDR3 runs to 17 residues. CDR3: CASTQKPLAVPGNEQFF. The CDR3 nucleotides are TGTGCCAGCACCCAAAAGCCGCTAGCGGTTCCAGGAAATGAGCAGTTCTTC.

The genes are TRBV24-1 and TRBJ1-1; 7 nucleotides line up with TRBD1. The CDR3 sequence is 14 residues long. Germline CDR1 and CDR2: KGHDR and SFDVKD. Trimming at V came to 4 bases and at J to 0 bases, leaving 1 base not matched to a gene. The chain's CDR3 is CATSEGGLNTEAFF. CDR3 sequence (DNA): TGTGCCACCAGTGAAGGGGGCTTGAACACTGAAGCTTTCTTT.

The V call is TRBV11-1, the J call TRBJ1-4, with 9 bases identical to TRBD1. Germline CDR1 and CDR2: SGHAT and FQDESV (reference sequence). Unmatched junction bases numbered 5, after V lost 5 bases and J lost 7 bases. This CDR3 has 14 amino acids. CDR3 amino acids: CASSPGTGLEKLFF. Written as DNA, the CDR3 is TGTGCCAGCAGCCCAGGGACAGGGCTTGAAAAACTGTTTTTT.

This clone was found once. This chain uses TRBV12-3 or TRBV12-4 with TRBJ1-2, with a tentative D call TRBD1 (5 bases). The CDR3 sequence is 13 residues long. V was trimmed by 4 bases and J by 8 bases, leaving 14 bases between them. CDR3 bases: TGTGCCAGCAGTTACGTGGGGCATCGGGGCTACACCTTC. Residues: CASSYVGHRGYTF.

The chain carries TRBV19 and TRBJ1-2; 11 positions agree with TRBD1. V shed 5 bases, J shed 5 bases, and the junction held 4 bases outside the gene matches. This CDR3 has 14 amino acids. CDR1 is LNHDA, CDR2 SQIVND, per germline (reference sequence). The CDR3, as DNA: TGTGCCAGTAGTGGACAGGGGGCTTTTTATGGCTACACCTTC. It encodes CASSGQGAFYGYTF.

The chain has TRBV15 and TRBJ1-2, with 10 bases aligning to TRBD1. This CDR3 spans 15 amino acids. Unmatched junction bases numbered 10, after V lost 5 bases and J lost 7 bases. From germline, CDR1 is LNHNV and CDR2 YYDKDF (reference sequence). CDR3 in amino acids: CATSSRQGARSGYTF. The CDR3 nucleotides read TGTGCCACCAGCTCAAGACAGGGGGCGCGGAGTGGCTACACCTTC.

The chain joins TRBV6-1 to TRBJ1-2; D is uncertain. Trimming pared 1 base from V and 8 bases from J, leaving 11 bases between. The CDR3 runs to 13 residues. From germline, CDR1 is MNHNS and CDR2 SASEGT. Here the CDR3 reads CASSEGWGGGYTF. CDR3 bases: TGTGCCAGCAGTGAAGGATGGGGAGGCGGCTACACCTTC.

This chain joins TRBV5-1 and TRBJ1-5; 7 bases line up with TRBD1. The CDR3 spans 14 residues. Germline V gives CDR1 SGHRS, CDR2 YFSETQ. The J segment lost 7 bases and the V segment lost 4 bases, leaving 8 bases of the junction unmatched. This chain's CDR3 is CASSPRQGGQPQHF. CDR3 sequence (DNA): TGCGCCAGCAGCCCCCGACAGGGCGGACAGCCCCAGCATTTT.

The CDR3 DNA sequence: TGTGCCAGCAGTGAAAGAGTAGCGGGGGGGCACAATGAGCAGTTCTTC. Translated: CASSERVAGGHNEQFF. The V and J genes are TRBV6-1 and TRBJ2-1, with 11 bases aligning to TRBD2. Germline V gene sequence: CDR1 MNHNS, CDR2 SASEGT. This CDR3 has 16 amino acids. The trim removed 2 bases at V and 5 bases at J, leaving 5 bases unmatched.

The chain joins TRBV5-5 to TRBJ1-1; TRBD1 might be the D (6 bases). CDR1 and CDR2 from the germline V gene are SGHKS and YYEKEE (reference sequence). This CDR3 is 14 amino acids long. Trimming cost V 6 bases and J 4 bases, with 16 bases left between them. The CDR3 sequence: CASTSYRDGTEAFF. CDR3 sequence (DNA): TGTGCCAGCACCTCCTACAGGGATGGCACTGAAGCTTTCTTT. Based on the CDR3 plus reference TRBV5-5 and TRBJ1-1, the full variable domain is DAGVTQSPTHLIKTRGQQVTLRCSPISGHKSVSWYQQVLGQGPQFIFQYYEKEERGRGNFPDRFSARQFPNYSSELNVNALLLGDSALYLCASTSYRDGTEAFFGQGTRLTVV.

This clone came up once. The genes are TRBV5-4 and TRBJ2-5; TRBD2 matches 8 bases. CDR1 is SGHNT, CDR2 YYREEE, per germline (reference sequence). With V trimmed by 2 bases and J by 0 bases, 3 bases remained unmatched. This CDR3 region has 15 residues. CDR3 sequence reads: CASSLGAGDQETQYF. The DNA for the CDR3 is TGTGCCAGCAGCTTAGGAGCGGGGGACCAAGAGACCCAGTACTTC. The variable domain in full, with the rest retrieved from reference TRBV5-4 and TRBJ2-5, is ETGVTQSPTHLIKTRGQQVTLRCSSQSGHNTVSWYQQALGQGPQFIFQYYREEENGRGNFPPRFSGLQFPNYSSELNVNALELDDSALYLCASSLGAGDQETQYFGPGTRLLVL.

This chain joins TRBV12-5 and TRBJ1-2, with a possible D match to TRBD1 (6 bases). CDR1 LGHNT and CDR2 FRNRAP come from the germline V gene. The CDR3 has 11 residues. V shed 10 bases and J shed 6 bases, with 12 bases lying between them. The CDR3: CATPGVDGYTF. CDR3 sequence (DNA): TGTGCTACCCCAGGGGTTGATGGCTACACCTTC.

This chain connects TRBV5-1 to TRBJ2-2; 11 bases line up with TRBD1. With 7 bases clipped from V and 5 bases from J, the junction kept 4 bases outside the gene matches. This CDR3 comprises 14 residues. Germline V gene sequence: CDR1 SGHRS, CDR2 YFSETQ. CDR3 in DNA: TGCGCCAGCCTTGGGGACAGGGGGACCGGGGAGCTGTTTTTT. Translation: CASLGDRGTGELFF.

The chain joins TRBV3-1 (or the pseudogene TRBV3-2) to TRBJ2-3, with 11 positions matching TRBD2. The germline CDR1 and CDR2 sequences are LGHDT and YNNKEL (reference sequence). V lost 3 bases to trimming and J lost 7 bases; unmatched junction nucleotides: 15. This CDR3 contains 18 residues. The CDR3 here is CASSHTVPLAGGIHTQYF. The CDR3 nucleotides are TGTGCCAGCAGCCATACCGTCCCTTTAGCGGGGGGGATCCATACGCAGTATTTT.